Below are 24 T cell receptor beta chains sequenced from a single sample in a study of identical twins. TCRdb used MiXCR to reprocess the 5' RACE reads, holding one entry per CDR3 protein. Here the sample spans 500,000 to 650,000 distinct CDR3 sequences, roughly 6.6% being singletons. The same data also contributed to another study, on yellow fever vaccine responses in identical twins.

Material for sequencing was PBMCs. Receptors were obtained from a woman between 18 and 29 years old in good health.

This chain uses TRBV28 with TRBJ2-3; TRBD2 is a possible D gene (6 bases). Per germline, CDR1 MDHEN and CDR2 SYDVKM. V was clipped by 4 bases and J by 0 bases, with 14 bases between them. The CDR3 loop spans 16 amino acids. The CDR3 protein is CASSSSGLDSTDTQYF. DNA for the CDR3: TGTGCCAGCAGTTCGAGCGGGTTGGACAGCACAGATACGCAGTATTTT.

V gene TRBV29-1 combines with J gene TRBJ2-3, with D perhaps matching TRBD2 (6 bases). The ends were cut back, 5 bases at V and 0 bases at J, with 9 bases in the middle. The CDR3 is 13 residues long. The germline V gene encodes CDR1 SQVTM and CDR2 ANQGSEA. DNA for the CDR3: TGCAGCGTTTCGCGGGAAAGCACAGATACGCAGTATTTT. Its translation is CSVSRESTDTQYF.

V is TRBV12-3 or TRBV12-4 and J is TRBJ2-7; D is ambiguous. This CDR3 contains 15 residues. V shed 5 bases and J shed 6 bases, with 20 bases lying between them. The chain's CDR3 is CASSGRPTSPGEQYF. CDR3 nucleotide sequence: TGTGCCAGCAGTGGTCGTCCAACCTCTCCTGGCGAGCAGTACTTC.

This clonotype appeared many times. This sequence joins TRBV14 and TRBJ1-5; D not resolved. V was pared by 2 bases and J by 0 bases, with 11 bases between. There are 16 residues in the CDR3. CDR1 is SGHDN and CDR2 is FVKESK in the germline V gene. The CDR3 bases are TGTGCCAGCAGCCAAACCAAGAGGAATAGCAATCAGCCCCAGCATTTT. Its translation is CASSQTKRNSNQPQHF.

The V gene is TRBV2, the J gene TRBJ2-3; 7 bases line up with TRBD1. The junction had 11 bases not matched to a gene; V was cut back by 6 bases and J by 2 bases. The V gene's germline CDR1 is SNHLY and CDR2 FYNNEI. This CDR3 region has 16 residues. The CDR3 nucleotides are TGTGCCAGCAGCGATCAGGACAGGAGCCTCACAGATACGCAGTATTTT. As protein: CASSDQDRSLTDTQYF.

This chain links TRBV10-2 with TRBJ2-6, with 7 bases fitting TRBD2. Unmatched junction bases numbered 6, after V lost 4 bases and J lost 0 bases. The CDR3 runs to 17 residues. The germline gives CDR1 WSHSY, CDR2 SAAADI. The CDR3 here is CASSASGAGSGANVLTF. The CDR3, as DNA: TGCGCCAGCAGTGCCAGCGGGGCGGGCTCTGGGGCCAACGTCCTGACTTTC.

This clonotype has only a few counts. The V gene is TRBV12-3 or TRBV12-4, the J gene TRBJ2-3, with D maybe TRBD2 (5 bases). V was pared by 6 bases and J by 6 bases, with 19 bases between. This CDR3 contains 15 residues. The CDR3 sequence is CASRLTTGSSDTQYF. In nucleotides, the CDR3 is TGTGCCAGCAGGTTAACTACGGGATCCTCGGATACGCAGTATTTT.

This clonotype was picked up a small number of times. V and J are TRBV20-1 and TRBJ1-2; D not certain. The length of the CDR3 is 12 residues. CDR1 and CDR2 from the germline V gene are DFQATT and SNEGSKA (reference sequence). V was cut by 5 bases and J by 8 bases, with 15 bases left in between. The chain's CDR3 is CSARVTAQGYTF. CDR3 coding DNA: TGCAGTGCTCGGGTGACCGCGCAGGGCTACACCTTC.

This clonotype was detected once. J is TRBJ2-1 and V is TRBV15; D unclear. Trimming took 6 bases from V and 2 from J, leaving 8 bases between them. The CDR3 totals 13 residues. Germline loops: CDR1 LNHNV, CDR2 YYDKDF (reference sequence). The CDR3 spells CATRRQTYNEQFF. The CDR3, as DNA: TGTGCCACCAGGAGGCAAACCTACAATGAGCAGTTCTTC.

The table lists this clonotype with many counts. The chain carries TRBV12-3 or TRBV12-4 and TRBJ2-2, with 10 bases fitting TRBD1. J gave up 5 bases and V 5 bases, and 2 bases lay outside the gene matches. The CDR3 totals 14 residues. The CDR3: CASSGTGVTGELFF. The CDR3 DNA reads TGTGCCAGCAGTGGGACAGGGGTAACCGGGGAGCTGTTTTTT.

There are many counts of this clonotype. The V gene is TRBV5-1, the J gene TRBJ2-3; D call uncertain. CDR3 length: 12 residues. The V gene lost 1 base and the J gene lost 5 bases, with 5 bases spanning the gap. Germline lookup yields CDR1 SGHRS and CDR2 YFSETQ. CDR3 sequence: CASSLKVDTQYF. The CDR3 DNA is TGCGCCAGCAGCTTGAAAGTAGATACGCAGTATTTT.

This clonotype was detected only a few times. The chain uses TRBV12-3 or TRBV12-4 and TRBJ1-4; D is uncertain. The CDR3 length is 13 residues. V was pared by 6 bases and J by 8 bases, with 13 bases between. The CDR3 protein is CASSLLGWEKLFF. CDR3 DNA: TGTGCCAGCAGCCTCCTGGGATGGGAAAAACTGTTTTTT.

This clonotype was picked up a small number of times. The gene calls are TRBV7-3 and TRBJ2-1, with TRBD2 identical over 7 bases. The CDR3 extends over 15 amino acids. The V gene end was trimmed by 2 bases and the J gene end by 9 bases; junction bases not matched to a gene: 10. Germline lookup yields CDR1 SGHTA and CDR2 FQGTGA. This CDR3 is CASSLSPAGDLEQFF. In DNA form, the CDR3 reads TGTGCCAGCAGCTTATCTCCGGCGGGAGACCTTGAGCAGTTCTTC.

This clonotype has a count of ten or more. The rearrangement links TRBV12-3 or TRBV12-4 to TRBJ1-5; TRBD1 aligns across 8 bases. The CDR3 loop spans 12 amino acids. V gave up 6 bases and J gave up 7 bases; unmatched junction bases: 2. The CDR3 nucleotides read TGTGCCAGCAGACGGACAGGGCAGCCCCAGCATTTT. This gives the protein CASRRTGQPQHF.

This clonotype appeared many times. This chain links TRBV7-3 with TRBJ2-7; 8 nucleotides line up with TRBD2. The trim removed 5 bases at V and 2 bases at J, leaving 2 bases unmatched. The CDR3 totals 13 residues. CDR1 and CDR2 from the germline V gene are SGHTA and FQGTGA. CDR3 DNA sequence: TGTGCCAGCAGCATGACTAGCGCCTACGAGCAGTACTTC. Its protein product is CASSMTSAYEQYF.

The chain employs TRBV12-3 or TRBV12-4 and TRBJ2-7; D is perhaps TRBD1 (5 bases). This CDR3 contains 15 residues. V was shortened by 6 bases and J by 7 bases, with 22 bases between the two germline ends. Written as DNA, the CDR3 is TGTGCCAGCAGCCTAACAGGTCCGAACATACGAGAGCAGTACTTC. Translation: CASSLTGPNIREQYF.

There are many counts of this clonotype. V usage is TRBV20-1 and J usage is TRBJ2-7; 12 positions match TRBD2. Germline-derived CDR1 and CDR2 are DFQATT and SNEGSKA (reference sequence). J lost 6 bases, V lost 4 bases, and 10 bases had no gene match. The CDR3 is 15 amino acids. The CDR3 sequence is CSATRTSGVWGEQYV. The CDR3 nucleotides read TGCAGTGCTACGCGGACTAGCGGGGTATGGGGCGAGCAGTACGTC.

This clonotype was counted at least ten times. The CDR3 DNA follows: TGTGCCAGCAGCTTGGACCCGACAGGGCGGAACACTGAAGCTTTCTTT. Its translation: CASSLDPTGRNTEAFF. This chain uses TRBV5-4 with TRBJ1-1, with TRBD1 matching over 7 bases. CDR1 is SGHNT and CDR2 is YYREEE in the germline V gene (reference sequence). This CDR3 contains 16 residues. V dropped 0 bases and J dropped 1; count of bases not matched to a gene: 6. Using reference TRBV5-4 and TRBJ1-1 for the parts outside the CDR3, the full variable domain is ETGVTQSPTHLIKTRGQQVTLRCSSQSGHNTVSWYQQALGQGPQFIFQYYREEENGRGNFPPRFSGLQFPNYSSELNVNALELDDSALYLCASSLDPTGRNTEAFFGQGTRLTVV.

V and J are TRBV5-1 and TRBJ2-3, with 14 bases aligning to TRBD2. The V and J ends lost 4 bases and 4 bases, in that order; junction bases with no gene match: 8. Germline-derived CDR1 and CDR2 are SGHRS and YFSETQ. The CDR3 is 17 amino acids. CDR3 nucleotide sequence: TGCGCCAGCAGCCCCGGGACTAGCGGGAGAGTCGCAGATACGCAGTATTTT. Amino acid sequence: CASSPGTSGRVADTQYF.

This clonotype was seen repeatedly, ten times or more. CDR3 region: CASGPDRVVVEQFF. The CDR3 DNA reads as TGTGCCAGCGGGCCGGACAGGGTAGTTGTTGAGCAGTTCTTC. The V gene is TRBV3-1, the J gene TRBJ2-1; 8 bases align to TRBD1. The V segment lost 8 bases and the J segment 9 bases; nucleotides outside the gene matches: 12. This CDR3 region has 14 residues. Germline V gene sequence: CDR1 LGHDT, CDR2 YNNKEL (reference sequence).

This clonotype appeared a few times. V and J are TRBV11-2 and TRBJ2-1, with TRBD1 matching over 7 bases. This CDR3 comprises 15 residues. The J segment lost 9 bases and the V segment lost 1 base, leaving 9 bases of the junction unmatched. Germline V CDR1 and CDR2: SGHAT, FQNNGV. As DNA, the CDR3 is TGTGCCAGCAGCTTAGGTGGCAGGGGGAGAGGTGAGCAGTTCTTC. Translating it yields CASSLGGRGRGEQFF.

This clonotype was seen a handful of times. The chain combines TRBV7-2 with TRBJ2-2, with D possibly matching TRBD1 (5 bases). V was shortened by 1 base and J by 4 bases, with 10 bases between the two germline ends. The germline V gene encodes CDR1 SGHTA and CDR2 FQGNSA. This CDR3 is 15 amino acids long. CDR3 sequence reads: CASSLGDRPTGELFF. For the CDR3, the DNA is TGTGCCAGCAGCTTAGGAGACAGACCCACCGGGGAGCTGTTTTTT.

Many counts were recorded for this clonotype. V and J are TRBV12-3 or TRBV12-4 and TRBJ1-1, with a possible D match to TRBD1 (5 bases). Trimming took 9 bases from V and 1 from J, leaving 12 bases between them. The CDR3 covers 13 residues. CDR3 nucleotides: TGTGCCAGTTTGGGACGGGAGAACACTGAAGCTTTCTTT. Amino acids: CASLGRENTEAFF.

V usage is TRBV18 and J usage is TRBJ2-1; 9 bases map to TRBD2. The CDR3 is 16 amino acids. After removal of 5 bases from V and 4 bases from J, the junction contained 9 bases not matched to a gene. Looked up from germline, CDR1 is KGHSH and CDR2 is LQKENI. DNA for the CDR3: TGTGCCAGCTCAGCCCGACTAGCGGAGATGTACAATGAGCAGTTCTTC. Protein: CASSARLAEMYNEQFF.